The rows below give T cell receptor beta chains drawn from one sample of a study of cytotoxic CD8 clonotypes in ibrutinib-treated CLL. Sequencing used immunoSEQ multiplex PCR; TCRdb keeps in-frame clones, though not all of them. The sample carries approximately 170,000 clones, 88% recorded once. The source was PBMCs, collected at disease progression, from a patient treated with ibrutinib. These receptors were obtained from a human donor with chronic lymphocytic leukemia. Both conserved end residues are part of each CDR3. Each record gives: V gene, D gene, clone size, J gene, CDR3 length, CDR3 DNA, CDR3 protein. The D gene is left open where the match is weak. Rows may omit the clone size; those that give it use once, few, many or a size class.

V: TRBV5-1
D: TRBD2
size: -
J: TRBJ2-5
length: 16
DNA: TGCGCCAGCAGCGCCGGACTAGAATCGTCTCAAGAGACCCAGTACTTC
CDR3: CASSAGLESSQETQYF

V: TRBV29-1
D: -
size: once
J: TRBJ1-2
length: 16
DNA: TGCAGCGTGCACCGTTCGGCAGGGGATGGAAATTATGGCTACACCTTC
CDR3: CSVHRSAGDGNYGYTF

V: TRBV14
D: TRBD2
size: -
J: TRBJ2-1
length: 15
DNA: TGTGCCAGCAGCCAAAAAAGCGGGAGTCGCGATGAGCAGTTCTTC
CDR3: CASSQKSGSRDEQFF

V: TRBV29-1
D: TRBD1
size: once
J: TRBJ1-2
length: 15
DNA: TGCAGCGTTCGAACGACAGGGGGCTCTGACTATGGCTACACCTTC
CDR3: CSVRTTGGSDYGYTF

V: TRBV7-9
D: -
size: once
J: TRBJ2-7
length: 18
DNA: TGTGCCAGCAGCTTAGTCCACCTTAAGGGGACGATAGTCCACGAGCAGTACTTC
CDR3: CASSLVHLKGTIVHEQYF

V: TRBV9
D: TRBD2
size: -
J: TRBJ2-3
length: 16
DNA: TGTGCCAGCAGGAGCGGGAGCGGTGGGGTGACAGATACGCAGTATTTT
CDR3: CASRSGSGGVTDTQYF

V: TRBV27
D: TRBD2
size: -
J: TRBJ2-2
length: 16
DNA: TGTGCCAGCAGTGCCGTAGGCGGGAGGGTCACCGGGGAGCTGTTTTTT
CDR3: CASSAVGGRVTGELFF

V: TRBV29-1
D: -
size: -
J: TRBJ1-2
length: 14
DNA: TGCAGCGTTGAAGATCTGAGGGGTCCCTATGGCTACACCTTC
CDR3: CSVEDLRGPYGYTF

V: TRBV25-1
D: TRBD1
size: -
J: TRBJ1-1
length: 14
DNA: TGTGCCAGCAGTTGGGGGACAGGGATAACTGAAGCTTTCTTT
CDR3: CASSWGTGITEAFF

V: TRBV29-1
D: -
size: -
J: TRBJ1-1
length: 15
DNA: TGCAGCGCCATAGTTGTTCGACAGGTCCCCACTGAAGCTTTCTTT
CDR3: CSAIVVRQVPTEAFF

V: TRBV7-2
D: -
size: -
J: TRBJ1-2
length: 13
DNA: TGTGCCAGCAGCTTAGCCAGGGCCTATGGCTACACCTTC
CDR3: CASSLARAYGYTF

V: TRBV5-1
D: -
size: -
J: TRBJ2-7
length: 14
DNA: TGCGCCAGCAGCTTGGATGGGCACCCCTACGAGCAGTACTTC
CDR3: CASSLDGHPYEQYF

V: TRBV5-1
D: TRBD1
size: -
J: TRBJ2-4
length: 16
DNA: TGCGCCAGCAGCCTCCCTGGACAGGGCGCCAAAAACATTCAGTACTTC
CDR3: CASSLPGQGAKNIQYF

V: TRBV5-1
D: TRBD2
size: -
J: TRBJ2-5
length: 14
DNA: TGCGCCAGCAGGGGGACTAGCGGCCAAGAGACCCAGTACTTC
CDR3: CASRGTSGQETQYF

V: TRBV5-6
D: TRBD1
size: -
J: TRBJ1-1
length: 15
DNA: TGTGCCAGCAGCCTCTTGCGCAGGGGGATCCCTGAAGCTTTCTTT
CDR3: CASSLLRRGIPEAFF

V: TRBV11-3
D: -
size: -
J: TRBJ2-2
length: 14
DNA: TGTGCCAGCAGCTTAGATCGGGACACCGGGGAGCTGTTTTTT
CDR3: CASSLDRDTGELFF

V: TRBV10-3
D: -
size: -
J: TRBJ2-5
length: 15
DNA: TGTGCCATCAGGGGTGGGTCAACAGGAAAAGAGACCCAGTACTTC
CDR3: CAIRGGSTGKETQYF

V: TRBV7-9
D: TRBD2
size: once
J: TRBJ2-7
length: 16
DNA: TGTGCCAGCAGCTTACCCGGACTAGCGGGATTCTACGAGCAGTACTTC
CDR3: CASSLPGLAGFYEQYF

V: TRBV6-1
D: -
size: -
J: TRBJ2-3
length: 13
DNA: TGTGCCAGCAGTGGACTGGGCCCCAGTACGCAGTATTTT
CDR3: CASSGLGPSTQYF

V: TRBV2
D: -
size: -
J: TRBJ2-7
length: 14
DNA: TGTGCCAGCATTCAAGGTGGCCAGGGGCCCGAGCAGTACTTC
CDR3: CASIQGGQGPEQYF

V: TRBV2
D: TRBD2
size: -
J: TRBJ2-5
length: 14
DNA: TGTGCCATACAAACCGGGACTAGCAAAGAGACCCAGTACTTC
CDR3: CAIQTGTSKETQYF

V: TRBV7-6
D: -
size: once
J: TRBJ2-7
length: 15
DNA: TGTGCCAGCAGCTTAGAGGACACGCCATTCTACGAGCAGTACTTC
CDR3: CASSLEDTPFYEQYF

V: TRBV25-1
D: -
size: -
J: TRBJ1-3
length: 15
DNA: TGTGCCAGCAGTGATCTGGTCTTTTCTGGAAACACCATATATTTT
CDR3: CASSDLVFSGNTIYF

V: TRBV6-1
D: TRBD1
size: few
J: TRBJ1-2
length: 14
DNA: TGTGCCAGCAGGGACAGGGGAGTTGACTATGGCTACACCTTC
CDR3: CASRDRGVDYGYTF

V: TRBV18
D: -
size: -
J: TRBJ2-3
length: 16
DNA: TGTGCCAGCTCACCCCAAGGGCGGGGAACAACAGATACGCAGTATTTT
CDR3: CASSPQGRGTTDTQYF

V: TRBV30
D: -
size: -
J: TRBJ1-3
length: 17
DNA: TGTGCCTGGAGTGACCCCCCTGGCCGGTCCTCGGGAAACACCATATATTTT
CDR3: CAWSDPPGRSSGNTIYF

V: TRBV6-5
D: TRBD1
size: -
J: TRBJ2-5
length: 13
DNA: TGTGCCAGCCAGGGGGTCCTCCAAGAGACCCAGTACTTC
CDR3: CASQGVLQETQYF

V: TRBV11-3
D: TRBD2
size: -
J: TRBJ2-3
length: 15
DNA: TGTGCCAGCAGCCTGACTAGCGGGAGTACAGATACGCAGTATTTT
CDR3: CASSLTSGSTDTQYF

V: TRBV27
D: -
size: -
J: TRBJ2-7
length: 15
DNA: TGTGCCAGCAGTCCCAGGTATGAGTACTCCTACGAGCAGTACTTC
CDR3: CASSPRYEYSYEQYF

V: TRBV7-2
D: -
size: once
J: TRBJ2-3
length: 15
DNA: TGTGCCAGCAGCCCTGATGTAGGGGGCACAGATACGCAGTATTTT
CDR3: CASSPDVGGTDTQYF

V: TRBV30
D: -
size: once
J: TRBJ2-1
length: 11
DNA: TGTGCCTGGAGCCGGGACCTGAAGCAGTTCTTC
CDR3: CAWSRDLKQFF

V: TRBV19
D: TRBD1
size: -
J: TRBJ1-1
length: 14
DNA: TGTGCCAGTAGTCTAAGGACAGGCGGGTCAACGGCTTTCTTT
CDR3: CASSLRTGGSTAFF

V: TRBV19
D: TRBD1
size: -
J: TRBJ2-5
length: 14
DNA: TGTGCCAGTAGTCGACAGGGTCGCCAAGAGACCCAGTACTTC
CDR3: CASSRQGRQETQYF

V: TRBV5-1
D: TRBD1
size: -
J: TRBJ2-1
length: 16
DNA: TGCGCCAGCAGCTCAACGGGGACAGGGTACTACAATGAGCAGTTCTTC
CDR3: CASSSTGTGYYNEQFF

V: TRBV6-5
D: TRBD1
size: -
J: TRBJ1-1
length: 13
DNA: TGTGCCAGCAGCGATACAGGGGGCACTGAAGCTTTCTTT
CDR3: CASSDTGGTEAFF

V: TRBV6-5
D: TRBD2
size: -
J: TRBJ2-7
length: 15
DNA: TGTGCCAGCAACCCCCAAGCGGGAGGGCCACACGAGCAGTACTTC
CDR3: CASNPQAGGPHEQYF

V: TRBV27
D: -
size: -
J: TRBJ1-2
length: 13
DNA: TGTGCCAGCAGTTTAATCGACGGCTATGGCTACACCTTC
CDR3: CASSLIDGYGYTF

V: TRBV27
D: TRBD1
size: -
J: TRBJ2-2
length: 16
DNA: TGTGCCAGCTCCTCAGGGGGTGCAGGGCTCACCGGGGAGCTGTTTTTT
CDR3: CASSSGGAGLTGELFF

V: TRBV7-6
D: -
size: -
J: TRBJ2-7
length: 14
DNA: TGTGCCAGCAGCTTTGCGACTCCGCCCTACGAGCAGTACTTC
CDR3: CASSFATPPYEQYF

V: TRBV28
D: TRBD2
size: once
J: TRBJ2-5
length: 17
DNA: TGTGCCAGCATAGGCCGACTAGCGGGAGTAGATCAAGAGACCCAGTACTTC
CDR3: CASIGRLAGVDQETQYF

V: TRBV19
D: -
size: -
J: TRBJ1-1
length: 17
DNA: TGTGCCAGTAGTATAGTGGGGGACCCGATAAGGAACACTGAAGCTTTCTTT
CDR3: CASSIVGDPIRNTEAFF

V: TRBV4-1
D: -
size: -
J: TRBJ1-1
length: 13
DNA: TGCGCCAGCAGCCAGTCGGGGGGGGGTGAAGCTTTCTTT
CDR3: CASSQSGGGEAFF

V: TRBV19
D: -
size: -
J: TRBJ2-7
length: 14
DNA: TGTGCCAGTAGTATAACAGGGGGGGTTTACGAGCAGTACTTC
CDR3: CASSITGGVYEQYF

V: TRBV6-5
D: -
size: -
J: TRBJ1-3
length: 14
DNA: TGTGCCAGCAGTTACGGCCGGTCTGGAAACACCATATATTTT
CDR3: CASSYGRSGNTIYF

V: TRBV7-3
D: -
size: -
J: TRBJ2-2
length: 14
DNA: TGTGCCACCCAATCTGCCCCAAGCACCGGGGAGCTGTTTTTT
CDR3: CATQSAPSTGELFF

V: TRBV6-6
D: TRBD1
size: -
J: TRBJ2-7
length: 15
DNA: TGTGCCAGCAGTCGAGGACAGGGTCGGGCCTACGAGCAGTACTTC
CDR3: CASSRGQGRAYEQYF

V: TRBV19
D: -
size: -
J: TRBJ2-7
length: 14
DNA: TGTGCCAGTAGTAATGGGCAGACTTTCTACGAGCAGTACTTC
CDR3: CASSNGQTFYEQYF

V: TRBV4-2
D: -
size: -
J: TRBJ1-5
length: 16
DNA: TGTGCCAGCAGCCAAGAGCTAGGGACCAGCAATCAGCCCCAGCATTTT
CDR3: CASSQELGTSNQPQHF

V: TRBV4-3
D: TRBD2
size: once
J: TRBJ2-2
length: 17
DNA: TGCGCCAGCAGCCAAGGGGAGGGGTTCAGCTTGGCCGGGGAGCTGTTTTTT
CDR3: CASSQGEGFSLAGELFF

V: TRBV4-1
D: -
size: -
J: TRBJ2-1
length: 16
DNA: TGCGCCAGCAGCCGCCTTTCGGGGAGCTCCTACAATGAGCAGTTCTTC
CDR3: CASSRLSGSSYNEQFF

V: TRBV28
D: TRBD1
size: -
J: TRBJ2-1
length: 14
DNA: TGTGCCAGCAGCCGCACAGGGGGCAGGGGAGAGCAGTTCTTC
CDR3: CASSRTGGRGEQFF

V: TRBV6-1
D: -
size: -
J: TRBJ1-3
length: 15
DNA: TGTGCCAGCAGTGAACGACGGCTCTCTGGAAACACCATATATTTT
CDR3: CASSERRLSGNTIYF

V: TRBV5-1
D: -
size: -
J: TRBJ2-7
length: 14
DNA: TGCGCCAGCAGCTCGGGGGACGGCGCCTACGAGCAGTACTTC
CDR3: CASSSGDGAYEQYF

V: TRBV7-9
D: TRBD1
size: -
J: TRBJ2-3
length: 16
DNA: TGTGCCAGCAGCTCGCACAGGGGGCAGATAACAGATACGCAGTATTTT
CDR3: CASSSHRGQITDTQYF

V: TRBV7-2
D: -
size: -
J: TRBJ1-1
length: 12
DNA: TGTGCCAGCAGCCCAATCGTTGGTGAAGCTTTCTTT
CDR3: CASSPIVGEAFF